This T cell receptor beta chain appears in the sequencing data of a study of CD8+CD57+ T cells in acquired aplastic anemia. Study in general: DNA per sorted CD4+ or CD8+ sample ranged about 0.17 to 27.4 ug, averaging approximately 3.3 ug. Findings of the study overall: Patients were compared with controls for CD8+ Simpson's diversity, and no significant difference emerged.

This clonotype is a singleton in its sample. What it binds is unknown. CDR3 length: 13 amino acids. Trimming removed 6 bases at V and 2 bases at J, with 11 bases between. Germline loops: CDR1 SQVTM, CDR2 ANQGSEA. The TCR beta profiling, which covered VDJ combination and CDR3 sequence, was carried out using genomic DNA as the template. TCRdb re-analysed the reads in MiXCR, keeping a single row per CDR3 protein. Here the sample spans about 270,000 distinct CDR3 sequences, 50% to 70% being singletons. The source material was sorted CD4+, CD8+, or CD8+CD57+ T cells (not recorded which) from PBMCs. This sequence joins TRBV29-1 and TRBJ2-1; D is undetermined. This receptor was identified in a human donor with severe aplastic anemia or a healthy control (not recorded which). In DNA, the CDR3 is TGCAGCGTGGTTACAGAGACCTACAATGAGCAGTTCTTC. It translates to CSVVTETYNEQFF.